These 15 T cell receptor beta chains share one sample of origin, sequenced in a study of blood T cell repertoires in COVID-19. Profiling relied on immunoSEQ multiplex PCR, and the TCRdb table lists in-frame clones only, not all of them. The sample has more than 250,000 clones, 70% to 90% seen once. The sample consisted of PBMCs or T cells enriched from blood (not recorded which). The receptors originated from a woman under 40 who had recovered from COVID-19.

The CDR3 DNA reads TGTGCTAGTGGTTTTGCAGGATCGGAGACCCAGTACTTC. Protein: CASGFAGSETQYF. The chain links TRBV12-5 to TRBJ2-5; D is unresolved. This CDR3 comprises 13 residues. CDR1 is LGHNT and CDR2 is FRNRAP in the germline V gene. V was cut by 3 bases and J by 5 bases, with 10 bases left in between.

V usage is TRBV29-1 and J usage is TRBJ1-2, with 7 bases aligning to TRBD1. Germline V CDR1 and CDR2: SQVTM, ANQGSEA. After removal of 4 bases from V and 4 bases from J, the junction contained 6 bases not matched to a gene. The CDR3 is 13 amino acids. DNA of the CDR3: TGCAGCGTTGCAGGGGGAAGAGGCTATGGCTACACCTTC. The encoded protein is CSVAGGRGYGYTF. Complete variable domain (other parts from reference TRBV29-1 and TRBJ1-2): SAVISQKPSRDICQRGTSLTIQCQVDSQVTMMFWYRQQPGQSLTLIATANQGSEATYESGFVIDKFPISRPNLTFSTLTVSNMSPEDSSIYLCSVAGGRGYGYTFGSGTRLTVV.

The chain carries TRBV11-2 and TRBJ1-6; D ambiguous. In germline, CDR1 is SGHAT, CDR2 FQNNGV. The CDR3 is made up of 12 amino acids. V was trimmed by 5 bases and J by 11 bases, leaving 10 bases between them. The CDR3 region has the DNA TGTGCCAGCAGCCCACTCGAGGCACCCCTCCACTTT. Protein: CASSPLEAPLHF. The variable domain in full, completed from reference TRBV11-2 and TRBJ1-6, reads EAGVAQSPRYKIIEKRQSVAFWCNPISGHATLYWYQQILGQGPKLLIQFQNNGVVDDSQLPKDRFSAERLKGVDSTLKIQPAKLEDSAVYLCASSPLEAPLHFGNGTRLTVT.

As to this clone: In the same sample, other DNA sequences code for this CDR3. This chain uses TRBV5-1 with TRBJ1-1, with no clear D. From germline, CDR1 is SGHRS and CDR2 YFSETQ. Trimming shortened V by 4 bases and J by 1 base, and 8 bases separated the two germline ends. The CDR3 loop spans 13 amino acids. The CDR3 bases are TGCGCCAGCAGCCTCGCAGGGAACACTGAAGCTTTCTTT. The encoded protein is CASSLAGNTEAFF.

This chain connects TRBV2 to TRBJ2-3; unclear D gene. V shed 6 bases and J shed 1 base, with 20 bases lying between them. The germline V gene encodes CDR1 SNHLY and CDR2 FYNNEI. This CDR3 is 17 amino acids long. CDR3 sequence: CASSTSSLPMGTDTQYF. The DNA of the CDR3 is TGTGCCAGCAGCACTTCAAGCCTGCCGATGGGCACAGATACGCAGTATTTT.

This clone was recorded a few times. V gene TRBV5-1 combines with J gene TRBJ2-7, with 8 bases aligning to TRBD1. Germline loops: CDR1 SGHRS, CDR2 YFSETQ. V was pared by 3 bases and J by 3 bases, with 5 bases of the junction left unmatched. This CDR3 contains 14 residues. The CDR3 region has the DNA TGCGCCAGCAGCTCGGACAGGGCGATCTACGAGCAGTACTTC. Amino acids: CASSSDRAIYEQYF.

V and J are TRBV19 and TRBJ2-1; D gene ambiguous. The length of the CDR3 is 13 residues. Germline CDR1 reads LNHDA; CDR2 reads SQIVND (reference sequence). Trimming took off 3 bases at V and 8 bases at J, with 11 bases between the two ends. The CDR3 DNA is TGTGCCAGTAGTATCCGCGGAGTACATGAGCAGTTCTTC. Encoded protein: CASSIRGVHEQFF.

J is TRBJ2-7 and V is TRBV6-2 or TRBV6-3; 7 positions agree with TRBD1. Germline CDR1 MNHEY, CDR2 SVGEGT. This CDR3 region has 12 residues. J lost 6 bases, V lost 5 bases, and 4 bases had no gene match. This CDR3 is CASSPRDSEQYF. CDR3 coding DNA: TGTGCCAGCAGTCCCCGGGACAGCGAGCAGTACTTC.

This sequence joins TRBV10-2 and TRBJ1-2; perhaps TRBD1 as D (5 bases). This CDR3 has 16 amino acids. Between the trimmed V and J ends, which lost 3 bases and 4 bases, there was a span of 18 bases. Germline CDR1 WSHSY, CDR2 SAAADI. The CDR3 spells CASSEGQRGFGYGYTF. The CDR3 nucleotides are TGCGCCAGCAGTGAAGGACAAAGGGGTTTTGGCTATGGCTACACCTTC.

The chain has TRBV7-9 and TRBJ2-3; TRBD2 aligns across 15 bases. The CDR3 is 19 amino acids. Germline trimming cut 2 bases from V and 2 bases from J; bases unmatched to any gene: 8. The germline V gene has CDR1 SEHNR and CDR2 FQNEAQ (reference sequence). The CDR3 loop reads CASSLSSGLAGGNTDTQYF. The CDR3 DNA reads as TGTGCCAGCAGCTTAAGTTCCGGACTAGCGGGGGGGAACACAGATACGCAGTATTTT.

This sequence joins TRBV7-9 and TRBJ2-2; 8 bases agree with TRBD1. This CDR3 spans 16 amino acids. V dropped 3 bases and J dropped 4; count of bases not matched to a gene: 7. Germline CDR1 is SEHNR and CDR2 is FQNEAQ (reference sequence). CDR3 DNA sequence: TGTGCCAGCAGCTTTACGGACAGGGCACTCACCGGGGAGCTGTTTTTT. Its protein product is CASSFTDRALTGELFF.

This clone was observed a handful of times. V and J are TRBV4-1 and TRBJ1-1; D call uncertain. The CDR3 runs 14 residues. Germline V gene sequence: CDR1 MGHRA, CDR2 YSYEKL. V gave up 1 base and J gave up 5 bases, with 11 bases separating them. DNA of the CDR3: TGCGCCAGCAGCCAAGGCAGCCTACAGACTGAAGCTTTCTTT. Amino acids: CASSQGSLQTEAFF.

The genes are TRBV13 and TRBJ1-1; 7 bases are a match to TRBD1. After removal of 5 bases from V and 2 bases from J, the junction contained 8 bases not matched to a gene. CDR1 and CDR2 (germline): PRHDT, FYEKMQ (reference sequence). The CDR3 runs 15 residues. The CDR3 sequence is CASSAPGGGNTEAFF. In DNA, the CDR3 is TGTGCCAGCAGCGCGCCAGGGGGTGGAAACACTGAAGCTTTCTTT.

The V and J genes are TRBV5-5 and TRBJ1-5; 9 bases fit TRBD1. V lost 4 bases to trimming and J lost 5 bases; unmatched junction nucleotides: 13. Germline CDR1 and CDR2: SGHKS and YYEKEE (reference sequence). The CDR3 consists of 17 residues. CDR3 in DNA: TGTGCCAGCAGCCAAGTGCCCAGACAGGGGGTTGATCAGCCCCAGCATTTT. Its translation is CASSQVPRQGVDQPQHF.

The rearrangement joins TRBV2 to TRBJ1-2; 8 bases map to TRBD1. V lost 4 bases, J lost 4 bases, and 5 bases stayed unmatched. CDR1 and CDR2 from the germline V gene are SNHLY and FYNNEI. The CDR3 has 14 residues. CDR3 coding DNA: TGTGCCAGCAGTGGGCAGGGGGCGGCCTATGGCTACACCTTC. Translating gives CASSGQGAAYGYTF.